The rows below give T cell receptor beta chains drawn from one sample of a study of radiotherapy plus CTLA-4 blockade in lung cancer. Clones were read by immunoSEQ multiplex PCR, and TCRdb kept only the in-frame ones, dropping some. This sample has roughly 50,000 clones; approximately 76% occur once, and the top ten carry approximately 10%. Sequencing used peripheral blood, obtained from a patient treated with radiotherapy plus ipilimumab. These receptors originate from a human donor with non-small cell lung cancer who had stable disease on radiotherapy plus ipilimumab. Both conserved end residues are trimmed from each CDR3. The listing skips clone size in some rows; elsewhere it reads once, few, many or a size class.

V	size	CDR3
TRBV27	-	ASSFEGAFNNEQF
TRBV6-1	-	ASSAPRGTDDAF
TRBV5-8	-	ASRKTGGNTEAF
TRBV2	-	ASSGDASSGNTIY
TRBV30	-	AWYGGRSTDTQY
TRBV5-1	many	ASSPEIANYGYT
TRBV7-9	-	ASSLAGGGNQPQH
TRBV14	few	ASSLVGGRYGYT
TRBV6-1	-	ASSEGGLARSGANVLT
TRBV30	-	AWSRTAYEQY
TRBV2	-	ASSARALDEQY
TRBV10-1	-	ASSDGTGVGYT
TRBV7-2	-	ASSLSSGISPLH
TRBV11-3	-	ASSLGGGQSSYNEQF
TRBV4-3	-	ASSQELMGVGTDTQY
TRBV6-6	-	ASRSSDIAGELF
TRBV10-2	-	ASTEARRNTEAF
TRBV12-5	-	ASGLLGTHGYT
TRBV30	once	AWRQGRSSYNSPLH
TRBV2	-	ASHTSGGINEQF
TRBV5-4	-	ASRRQGSRNEKLF
TRBV6-1	-	ASRPGQVSYEQY
TRBV6-1	-	ASSEVLGDYNEQF
TRBV10-3	-	ASATLQGQGNQPQH
TRBV5-6	-	ASSPLMRTGRSYNEQF
TRBV2	-	ASSEALRTSAYGYT
TRBV27	-	ASSSQRGSNQPQH
TRBV19	-	ASSTGTSGFLRGQF
TRBV6-5	-	ASSPQTGGGKPQH
TRBV2	-	ASLPWGGNQPQH
TRBV5-1	-	ASSSYLAGETDTQY
TRBV7-3	-	ASSVQMNTEAF
TRBV4-3	-	ASSQAPTGGGTEAF
TRBV29-1	-	SVEDGGDGYT
TRBV19	-	ASTRRFEISHGYT
TRBV27	-	ASSPWDRGHSNQPQH
TRBV7-8	-	ASSVNEHHGNQPQH
TRBV30	-	AWSATGLEQY
TRBV6-9	-	ASSNPGQGKYTQY
TRBV11-2	-	ASSTGPGNTIY
TRBV7-8	-	ASSLAGLAGGGQQF
TRBV28	-	ASSPTGGRRDTEAF
TRBV27	-	ASSKRGLGSSYEQY
TRBV18	-	ASSPLRQVDQPQH
TRBV7-9	once	AARGAISNTGELF
TRBV5-6	once	ASSLRGVNYGYT
TRBV11-2	-	ASSLTGEQY
TRBV6-5	-	ASTPGTPVEQY
TRBV6-5	-	ASKARRGANSPLH
TRBV7-2	few	ASSSASTSLEQY